A single sample is the source of the 8 T cell receptor beta chains below, sequenced in a study of technical replicates of blood from a few donors. This table comes from immunoSEQ multiplex PCR, and its TCRdb copy is limited to in-frame clones, with some not included. The sample carries approximately 52,000 clones, around nine tenths recorded once. Sequences were obtained from PBMCs. These receptors all stem from a human donor in good health. Some clones in this sample may be carry-over from other donors' samples.

For the CDR3, the DNA is TGTGCCAGCAGCGAAACCCTAGCTTCCCAAGAGACCCAGTACTTC. It translates to CASSETLASQETQYF. This sequence joins TRBV5-4 and TRBJ2-5; a weak D match, TRBD2 (5 bases). CDR3 length: 15 amino acids. Germline CDR1 reads SGHNT; CDR2 reads YYREEE (reference sequence). Between the trimmed V and J ends, which lost 4 bases and 1 base, there was a span of 14 bases.

The chain is built from TRBV5-1 and TRBJ2-7, with 14 bases lining up with TRBD2. Germline V gene lookup returns CDR1 SGHRS and CDR2 YFSETQ. Losses at the gene ends were 6 bases for V and 3 bases for J; bases not matched to a gene: 2. The CDR3 is 14 amino acids. CDR3 DNA: TGCGCCAGCACCGGGACTAGCGGGAGCTACGAGCAGTACTTC. Amino acid sequence: CASTGTSGSYEQYF.

The chain combines TRBV4-3 with TRBJ2-7; 8 bases are a match to TRBD1. The CDR3 runs 13 residues. CDR1 is LGHNA, CDR2 YSLEER, per germline. J gave up 7 bases and V 2 bases, and 4 bases lay outside the gene matches. As DNA, the CDR3 is TGCGCCAGCAGCCAAACTCGGGACAGGGAGCAGTACTTC. It specifies CASSQTRDREQYF.

V and J are TRBV18 and TRBJ1-5; no definite D call. The germline V gene has CDR1 KGHSH and CDR2 LQKENI. V was trimmed by 6 bases and J by 5 bases, leaving 11 bases between them. The CDR3 spans 13 residues. The CDR3 reads CASSPDRYQPQHF. The CDR3 DNA follows: TGTGCCAGCTCTCCAGATAGATATCAGCCCCAGCATTTT.

The V call is TRBV2, the J call TRBJ1-2, with D perhaps TRBD1 (5 bases). The CDR3 consists of 12 residues. CDR1 SNHLY and CDR2 FYNNEI come from the germline V gene. V was shortened by 4 bases and J by 4 bases, with 7 bases between the two germline ends. The CDR3 DNA reads TGTGCCAGCAGTGGAGACAGCTATGGCTACACCTTC. Its protein is CASSGDSYGYTF.

The V call is TRBV30, the J call TRBJ2-6; 7 nucleotides match TRBD1. This CDR3 is built from 16 residues. The germline CDR1 and CDR2 sequences are GTSNPN and SVGIG (reference sequence). The CDR3: CASLGQIVSGANVLTF. The CDR3 nucleotides read TGTGCTTCCCTGGGACAGATAGTCTCTGGGGCCAACGTCCTGACTTTC.

J is TRBJ2-1 and V is TRBV18; D possibly corresponds to TRBD2 (5 bases). The germline CDR1 and CDR2 sequences are KGHSH and LQKENI. The germline V and J ends were trimmed by 4 bases and 9 bases, with 16 bases remaining between them. The length of the CDR3 is 14 residues. The CDR3 loop is CASSRTKNEGEQFF. CDR3 nucleotide sequence: TGTGCCAGCTCACGAACCAAAAACGAGGGTGAGCAGTTCTTC.

J is TRBJ2-5 and V is TRBV20-1; no clear D gene. This CDR3 contains 11 residues. Germline CDR1 and CDR2: DFQATT and SNEGSKA (reference sequence). V lost 6 bases to trimming and J lost 2 bases, with 7 bases between them. The CDR3 protein is CSAARQETQYF. In nucleotides, the CDR3 is TGCAGTGCAGCCCGACAAGAGACCCAGTACTTC.